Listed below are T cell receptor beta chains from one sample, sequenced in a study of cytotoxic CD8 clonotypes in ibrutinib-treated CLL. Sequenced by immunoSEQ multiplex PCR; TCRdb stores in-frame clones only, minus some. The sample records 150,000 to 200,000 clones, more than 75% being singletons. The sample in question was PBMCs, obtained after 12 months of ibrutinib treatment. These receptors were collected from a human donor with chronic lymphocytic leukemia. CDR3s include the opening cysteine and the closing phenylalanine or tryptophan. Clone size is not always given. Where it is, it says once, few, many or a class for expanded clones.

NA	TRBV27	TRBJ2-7	CASSLGGGTGGHEQYF
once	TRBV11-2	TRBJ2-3	CASSPNADTQYF
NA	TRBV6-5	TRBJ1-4	CASRRAGSGEKLFF
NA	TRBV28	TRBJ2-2	CASSPRTGELFF
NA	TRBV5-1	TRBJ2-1	CASSLRLAGDNEQFF
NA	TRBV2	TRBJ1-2	CASSDRGGRDPYGYTF
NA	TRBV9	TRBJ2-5	CASSGGSGAGETQYF
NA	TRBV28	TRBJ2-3	CASSPDRLLTDTQYF
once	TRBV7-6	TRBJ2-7	CASSPDFSYEQYF
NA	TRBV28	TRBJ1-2	CASSFGAGNYGYTF
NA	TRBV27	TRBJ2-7	CASSRSFSGSSEQYF
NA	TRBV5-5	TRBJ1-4	CASSVQLPGPEKLFF
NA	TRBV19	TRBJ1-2	CASSMPGGYGYTF
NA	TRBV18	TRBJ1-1	CASLRSTEAFF
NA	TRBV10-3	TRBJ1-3	CAISESTGRGNTIYF
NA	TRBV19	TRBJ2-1	CASKGLAGGGNYNEQFF
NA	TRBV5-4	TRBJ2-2	CASSVQNTGELFF
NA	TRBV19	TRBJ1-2	CASSMLKDRYGYTF
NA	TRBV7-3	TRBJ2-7	CASSLAQGNEQYF
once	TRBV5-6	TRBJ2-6	CASSLGGYSGANVLTF
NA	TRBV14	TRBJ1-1	CASSHDRNTEAFF
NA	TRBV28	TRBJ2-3	CASSLPGGGTDTQYF
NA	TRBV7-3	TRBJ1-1	CASSLQENTEAFF
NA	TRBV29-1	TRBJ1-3	CSARGGRGNTIYF
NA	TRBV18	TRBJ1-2	CASSPGTVNGYTF
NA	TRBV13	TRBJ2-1	CASSSVMGGNPNEQFF
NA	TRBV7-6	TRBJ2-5	CASSSVRGKGLARETQYF
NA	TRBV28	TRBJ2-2	CASRLGQNTGELFF
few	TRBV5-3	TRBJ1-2	CARSLEQSYGYTF
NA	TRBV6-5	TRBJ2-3	CASSWTDTQYF
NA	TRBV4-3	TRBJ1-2	CASSPIGRGFLNYGYTF
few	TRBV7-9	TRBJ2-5	CASSSTKGARGETQYF
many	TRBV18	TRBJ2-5	CASSPLSGETQYF
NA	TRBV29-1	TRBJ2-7	CSVESPGADSYEQYF
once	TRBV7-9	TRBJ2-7	CASSLQGAHEQYF
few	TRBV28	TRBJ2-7	CASFTPGSYEQYF
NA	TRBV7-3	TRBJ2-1	CASSLTSYNEQFF
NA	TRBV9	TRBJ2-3	CASSVGDLLAASTDTQYF
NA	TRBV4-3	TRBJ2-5	CASSQDREETQYF
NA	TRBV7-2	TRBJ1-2	CASSLVTGPNGYTF
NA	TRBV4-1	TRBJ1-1	CASSQIPPLAGTEAFF
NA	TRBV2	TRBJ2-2	CASSERGPRTSGGSKRLAGELFF
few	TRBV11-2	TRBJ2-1	CASSLDFRVRLYNEQFF
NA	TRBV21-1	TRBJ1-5	CASSGRTGSNQPQHF
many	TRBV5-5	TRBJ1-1	CASSLIGVGGINTEAFF
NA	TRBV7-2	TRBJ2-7	CASSRTSGFSYF
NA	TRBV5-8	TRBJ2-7	CASRLSAGTGMDEQYF
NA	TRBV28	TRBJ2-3	CASGGDSTDTQYF
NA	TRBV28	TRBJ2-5	CASSLASGTGTPSETQYF
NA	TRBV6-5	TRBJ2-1	CASRSLNEQFF
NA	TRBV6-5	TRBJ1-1	CASSRTGLEAFF
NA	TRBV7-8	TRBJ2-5	CASGGVKETQYF